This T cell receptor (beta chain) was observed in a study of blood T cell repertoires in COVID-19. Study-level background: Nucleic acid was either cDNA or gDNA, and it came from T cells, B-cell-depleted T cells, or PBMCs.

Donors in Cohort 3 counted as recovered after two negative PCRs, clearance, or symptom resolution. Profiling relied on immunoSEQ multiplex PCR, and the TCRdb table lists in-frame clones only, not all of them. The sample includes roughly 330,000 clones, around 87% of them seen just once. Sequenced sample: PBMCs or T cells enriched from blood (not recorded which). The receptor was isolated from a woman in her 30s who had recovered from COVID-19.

The CDR3 DNA is TGCGCCAGCAGCTCCGGGAGTCCCGGGGAGCTGTTTTTT. It translates to CASSSGSPGELFF. The gene calls are TRBV5-1 and TRBJ2-2; a weak D match, TRBD2 (6 bases). V lost 3 bases to trimming and J lost 6 bases, with 9 bases between them. Germline CDR1 is SGHRS and CDR2 is YFSETQ. CDR3 length: 13 amino acids.